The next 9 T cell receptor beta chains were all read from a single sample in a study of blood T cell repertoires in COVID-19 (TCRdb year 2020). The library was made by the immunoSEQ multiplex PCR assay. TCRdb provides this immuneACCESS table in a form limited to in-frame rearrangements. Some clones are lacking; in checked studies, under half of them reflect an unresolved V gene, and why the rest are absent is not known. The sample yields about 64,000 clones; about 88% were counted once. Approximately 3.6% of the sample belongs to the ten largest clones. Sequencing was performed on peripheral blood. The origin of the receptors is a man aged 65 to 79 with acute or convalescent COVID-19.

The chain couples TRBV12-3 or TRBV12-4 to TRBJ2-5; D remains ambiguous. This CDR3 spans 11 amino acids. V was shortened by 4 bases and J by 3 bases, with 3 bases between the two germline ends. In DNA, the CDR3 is TGTGCCAGCAGTTATAAAGAGACCCAGTACTTC. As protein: CASSYKETQYF.

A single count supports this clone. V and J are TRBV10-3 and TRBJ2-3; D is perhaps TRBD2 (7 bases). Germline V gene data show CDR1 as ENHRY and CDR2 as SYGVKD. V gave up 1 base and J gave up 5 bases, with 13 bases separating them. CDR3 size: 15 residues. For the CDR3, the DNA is TGTGCCATCAGTGAGTTGGTGGGGGGGCAAGATACGCAGTATTTT. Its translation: CAISELVGGQDTQYF.

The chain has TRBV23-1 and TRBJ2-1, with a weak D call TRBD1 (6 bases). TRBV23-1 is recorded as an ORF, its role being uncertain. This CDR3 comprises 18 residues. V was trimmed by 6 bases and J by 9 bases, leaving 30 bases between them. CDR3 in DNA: TGCGCCAGCAGCCATAATCGCGAGGAGGCAGGGGTTTACGGTGAGCAGTTCTTC. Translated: CASSHNREEAGVYGEQFF.

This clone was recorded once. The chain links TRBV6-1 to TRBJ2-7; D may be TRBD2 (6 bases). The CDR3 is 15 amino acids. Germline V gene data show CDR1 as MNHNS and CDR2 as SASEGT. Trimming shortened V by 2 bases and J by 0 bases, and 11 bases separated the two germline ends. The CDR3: CASSERGSGSYEQYF. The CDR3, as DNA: TGTGCCAGCAGTGAACGTGGTAGCGGCTCCTACGAGCAGTACTTC.

The CDR3 region is CATSTFTGDSYEQYF. The DNA for the CDR3 is TGTGCCACCAGCACCTTCACAGGGGACTCCTACGAGCAGTACTTC. V is TRBV15 and J is TRBJ2-7, with TRBD1 matching 7 bases. The germline V gene has CDR1 LNHNV and CDR2 YYDKDF (reference sequence). The CDR3 consists of 15 residues. J gave up 0 bases and V 4 bases, and 6 bases lay outside the gene matches. The whole variable domain, filled in from reference TRBV15 and TRBJ2-7, reads DAMVIQNPRYQVTQFGKPVTLSCSQTLNHNVMYWYQQKSSQAPKLLFHYYDKDFNNEADTPDNFQSRRPNTSFCFLDIRSPGLGDTAMYLCATSTFTGDSYEQYFGPGTRLTVT.

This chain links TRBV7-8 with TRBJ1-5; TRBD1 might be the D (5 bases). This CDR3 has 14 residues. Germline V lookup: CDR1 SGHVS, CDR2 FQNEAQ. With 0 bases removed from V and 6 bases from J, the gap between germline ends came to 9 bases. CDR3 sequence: CASSLATGAQPQHF. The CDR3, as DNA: TGTGCCAGCAGCTTAGCAACTGGGGCTCAGCCCCAGCATTTT.

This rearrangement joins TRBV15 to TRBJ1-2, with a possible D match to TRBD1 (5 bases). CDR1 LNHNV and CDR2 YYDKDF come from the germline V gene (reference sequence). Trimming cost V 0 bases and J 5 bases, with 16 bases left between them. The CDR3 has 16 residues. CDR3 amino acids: CATSRDPRGGRYGYTF. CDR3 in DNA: TGTGCCACCAGCAGAGATCCTCGGGGGGGGAGGTATGGCTACACCTTC.

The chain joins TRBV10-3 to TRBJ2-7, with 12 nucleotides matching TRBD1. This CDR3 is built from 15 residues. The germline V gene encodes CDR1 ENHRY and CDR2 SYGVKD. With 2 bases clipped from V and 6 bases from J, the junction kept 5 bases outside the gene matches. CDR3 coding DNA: TGTGCCATCAGTGAGCGGGACAGGGGGCAGGTCGAGCAGTACTTC. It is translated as CAISERDRGQVEQYF.

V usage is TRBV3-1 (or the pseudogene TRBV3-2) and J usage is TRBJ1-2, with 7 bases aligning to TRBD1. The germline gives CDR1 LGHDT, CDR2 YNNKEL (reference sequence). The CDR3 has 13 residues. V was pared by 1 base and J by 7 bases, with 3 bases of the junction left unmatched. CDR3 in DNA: TGTGCCAGCAGCCAAGTTGCAGGGGGTGGCTACACCTTC. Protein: CASSQVAGGGYTF.